A single sample gave rise to the 30 T cell receptor beta chains below, sequenced in a study of cytomegalovirus exposure and HLA in healthy donors. PCR employed 60 Vbeta and 13 Jbeta primers. Here immunoSEQ multiplex PCR was the method, and the copy in TCRdb shows in-frame clones only, minus some. The top ten hold approximately 5.1% of the sample, which has 130,000 to 150,000 clones, about 80% seen once. Sequencing was done on a sample of PBMCs. These TCRs come from a male donor in good health and CMV-seronegative.

The V gene is TRBV18, the J gene TRBJ1-1, with 7 bases aligning to TRBD1. There are 14 residues in the CDR3. CDR1 is KGHSH, CDR2 LQKENI, per germline. The trim removed 2 bases at V and 2 bases at J, leaving 2 bases unmatched. The CDR3: CASSPTGANTEAFF. The CDR3 DNA is TGTGCCAGCTCACCAACAGGGGCCAACACTGAAGCTTTCTTT. The variable domain in full, completed from reference TRBV18 and TRBJ1-1, reads NAGVMQNPRHLVRRRGQEARLRCSPMKGHSHVYWYRQLPEEGLKFMVYLQKENIIDESGMPKERFSAEFPKEGPSILRIQQVVRGDSAAYFCASSPTGANTEAFFGQGTRLTVV.

The chain carries TRBV18 and TRBJ1-6; the match to TRBD1 covers 7 bases. The CDR3 extends over 13 amino acids. V trimming: 6 bases; J trimming: 8 bases; junction bases outside the gene matches: 4. The germline CDR1 and CDR2 sequences are KGHSH and LQKENI. CDR3 nucleotides: TGTGCCAGCTCGGGAGACAGGGATTCACCCCTCCACTTT. Translated, it gives CASSGDRDSPLHF. The entire variable domain, with the rest obtained from reference TRBV18 and TRBJ1-6, is as follows: NAGVMQNPRHLVRRRGQEARLRCSPMKGHSHVYWYRQLPEEGLKFMVYLQKENIIDESGMPKERFSAEFPKEGPSILRIQQVVRGDSAAYFCASSGDRDSPLHFGNGTRLTVT.

This clone was seen a few times. This rearrangement joins TRBV29-1 to TRBJ2-7; D is perhaps TRBD2 (6 bases). Germline assignment: CDR1 SQVTM and CDR2 ANQGSEA. This CDR3 contains 12 residues. V lost 6 bases and J lost 3, with 12 bases in between. The CDR3 here is CSVVMGGYEQYF. CDR3 DNA sequence: TGCAGCGTCGTGATGGGGGGCTACGAGCAGTACTTC.

The gene calls are TRBV30 and TRBJ2-7, with D maybe TRBD2 (6 bases). The germline V and J ends were trimmed by 0 bases and 9 bases, with 9 bases remaining between them. The CDR3 covers 11 residues. Per the germline V gene, CDR1 is GTSNPN and CDR2 is SVGIG (reference sequence). The CDR3 sequence is CAWSVGGPQYF. CDR3 nucleotides: TGTGCCTGGAGTGTAGGAGGGCCGCAGTACTTC. The full variable domain, completed using reference TRBV30 and TRBJ2-7, is SQTIHQWPATLVQPVGSPLSLECTVEGTSNPNLYWYRQAAGRGLQLLFYSVGIGQISSEVPQNLSASRPQDRQFILSSKKLLLSDSGFYLCAWSVGGPQYFGPGTRLTVT.

The V and J genes are TRBV4-3 and TRBJ2-3; 9 nucleotides agree with TRBD2. Germline V gene data show CDR1 as LGHNA and CDR2 as YSLEER. The CDR3 contains 14 residues. The trim removed 5 bases at V and 2 bases at J, leaving 2 bases unmatched. CDR3 nucleotide sequence: TGCGCCAGCAGCGCGGGGGGGGACACAGATACGCAGTATTTT. This sequence encodes CASSAGGDTDTQYF.

The chain has TRBV29-1 and TRBJ1-2; unclear D gene. V was clipped by 6 bases and J by 3 bases, with 14 bases between them. Germline V CDR1 and CDR2: SQVTM, ANQGSEA. The length of the CDR3 is 13 residues. CDR3 sequence (DNA): TGCAGCGTCGGAGATCCGACGGACTATGGCTACACCTTC. Amino acid sequence: CSVGDPTDYGYTF.

A single count supports this clone. The rearrangement joins TRBV5-8 to TRBJ2-7; 8 bases align to TRBD1. V dropped 0 bases and J dropped 3; count of bases not matched to a gene: 5. The CDR3 covers 15 residues. The V gene's germline CDR1 is SGHTS and CDR2 YDEGEE. The CDR3 nucleotides are TGTGCCAGCAGCTTGGACGGACAGGGCTACTACGAGCAGTACTTC. Its translation: CASSLDGQGYYEQYF.

In its sample, this clone was seen once. This sequence joins TRBV7-9 and TRBJ1-1, with D possibly TRBD1 on 6 matching bases. The CDR3 is 14 residues long. CDR1 is SEHNR and CDR2 is FQNEAQ in the germline V gene (reference sequence). V lost 4 bases to trimming and J lost 7 bases, with 16 bases between them. In DNA, the CDR3 is TGTGCCAGCAGCTCCTCAGGGGTGGAAAATGAAGCTTTCTTT. Its translation is CASSSSGVENEAFF.

The gene calls are TRBV5-1 and TRBJ2-2; 10 positions match TRBD1. Per germline, CDR1 SGHRS and CDR2 YFSETQ. The CDR3 length is 16 residues. Trimming at V came to 0 bases and at J to 6 bases, leaving 5 bases not matched to a gene. This chain's CDR3 is CASSLDGQGGSGELFF. CDR3 bases: TGCGCCAGCAGCTTGGATGGACAGGGGGGGTCCGGGGAGCTGTTTTTT.

The V call is TRBV28, the J call TRBJ2-1; TRBD1 agrees at 7 bases. Germline values: CDR1 MDHEN, CDR2 SYDVKM. J was trimmed by 15 bases and V by 6 bases; bases with no gene match: 14. The CDR3 runs 13 residues. The CDR3: CASRFYSETGMFF. The CDR3 nucleotides read TGTGCCAGCAGGTTCTATTCTGAGACAGGGATGTTCTTC.

This rearrangement joins TRBV11-2 to TRBJ1-2; possible D gene TRBD1, 5 bases. V lost 2 bases, J lost 8 bases, and 9 bases lay in between. Looked up from germline, CDR1 is SGHAT and CDR2 is FQNNGV. The CDR3 spans 12 residues. CDR3 sequence: CASSLSPGGYTF. The CDR3 nucleotides are TGTGCCAGCAGCTTATCCCCAGGGGGCTACACCTTC.

V and J are TRBV5-1 and TRBJ2-1, with D perhaps matching TRBD2 (6 bases). This CDR3 has 14 residues. CDR1 is SGHRS, CDR2 YFSETQ, per germline. Trimming pared 7 bases from V and 5 bases from J, leaving 16 bases between. The DNA for the CDR3 is TGCGCCAGCGTCGGGGTCGCGGGGAACAATGAGCAGTTCTTC. This codes for CASVGVAGNNEQFF.

This chain links TRBV29-1 with TRBJ1-3, with D perhaps matching TRBD1 (5 bases). CDR3 length: 12 amino acids. Germline CDR1 reads SQVTM; CDR2 reads ANQGSEA. The CDR3 reads CRGGGYGNTIYF. The DNA for the CDR3 is TGCAGGGGTGGGGGGTATGGAAACACCATATATTTT.

CDR3 residues: CASSQEFRRVGDQPQHF. The CDR3 region has the DNA TGCGCCAGCAGCCAAGAATTTCGCAGGGTAGGTGATCAGCCCCAGCATTTT. The chain employs TRBV4-1 and TRBJ1-5, with a possible D match to TRBD1 (5 bases). The germline V gene has CDR1 MGHRA and CDR2 YSYEKL. This CDR3 is built from 17 residues. V lost 0 bases and J lost 5, with 17 bases in between.

The chain is built from TRBV30 and TRBJ2-5; weak D call: TRBD1 (5 bases). Between the trimmed V and J ends, which lost 3 bases and 0 bases, there was a span of 14 bases. The CDR3 has 15 amino acids. Germline V gene lookup returns CDR1 GTSNPN and CDR2 SVGIG (reference sequence). CDR3 in DNA: TGTGCCTGGAGCGGACAAACCCTGTACCAAGAGACCCAGTACTTC. It encodes CAWSGQTLYQETQYF.

The genes are TRBV7-9 and TRBJ1-1; D uncertain. Trimming removed 5 bases from V and 5 bases from J, with 9 bases in between. In germline, CDR1 is SEHNR, CDR2 FQNEAQ (reference sequence). The CDR3 totals 12 residues. The CDR3 region is CASSAPRTEAFF. CDR3 coding DNA: TGTGCCAGCAGCGCGCCTAGAACTGAAGCTTTCTTT.

The chain uses TRBV7-2 and TRBJ2-1; 8 positions match TRBD2. Trimming took 3 bases from V and 7 from J; bases not matched to a gene: 5. Per the germline V gene, CDR1 is SGHTA and CDR2 is FQGNSA. This CDR3 contains 14 residues. CDR3: CASSFIGGANEQFF. CDR3 in DNA: TGTGCCAGCAGCTTTATCGGGGGGGCAAATGAGCAGTTCTTC.

V gene TRBV7-8 combines with J gene TRBJ1-3; D perhaps matches TRBD1 (6 bases). Per germline, CDR1 SGHVS and CDR2 FQNEAQ. Trimming removed 8 bases from V and 4 bases from J, with 15 bases in between. The CDR3 has 14 residues. CDR3 nucleotides: TGTGCCAGCGGCGGCAGGGACATAGGAAACACCATATATTTT. Protein product: CASGGRDIGNTIYF. The full variable domain, completed using reference TRBV7-8 and TRBJ1-3, is GAGVSQSPRYKVAKRGQDVALRCDPISGHVSLFWYQQALGQGPEFLTYFQNEAQLDKSGLPSDRFFAERPEGSVSTLKIQRTQQEDSAVYLCASGGRDIGNTIYFGEGSWLTVV.

The rearrangement uses TRBV28 and TRBJ1-2, with 10 bases lining up with TRBD1. Germline lookup yields CDR1 MDHEN and CDR2 SYDVKM. The CDR3 contains 13 residues. J was trimmed by 4 bases and V by 10 bases; bases with no gene match: 6. The CDR3 is CATEGQGGYGYTF. In DNA form, the CDR3 reads TGTGCCACCGAAGGACAGGGGGGCTATGGCTACACCTTC.

The chain couples TRBV6-6 to TRBJ1-5; D gene ambiguous. Germline CDR1 and CDR2: MNHNY and SVGAGI (reference sequence). The CDR3 runs 13 residues. CDR3 residues: CVTRSGVGRVPHF. Here the CDR3 DNA reads TGTGTCACCCGTAGTGGCGTGGGCCGCGTCCCGCATTTT.

The genes are TRBV19 and TRBJ2-7; D remains unclear. There are 11 residues in the CDR3. Germline CDR1 LNHDA, CDR2 SQIVND (reference sequence). The V end lost 3 bases, the J end lost 6 bases, and 6 bases lay between the germline ends. The CDR3 DNA sequence: TGTGCCAGTAGTATCGGTGCCGAGCAGTACTTC. Its protein product is CASSIGAEQYF.

The chain couples TRBV19 to TRBJ1-6; 7 nucleotides agree with TRBD1. This CDR3 region has 15 residues. The junction had 3 bases not matched to a gene; V was cut back by 0 bases and J by 7 bases. Germline assignment: CDR1 LNHDA and CDR2 SQIVND (reference sequence). DNA for the CDR3: TGTGCCAGTAGTATAGATCACAGGGGAAATTCACCCCTCCACTTT. Translated, it gives CASSIDHRGNSPLHF.

The chain combines TRBV6-6 with TRBJ1-2, with D possibly TRBD1 on 5 matching bases. Germline values: CDR1 MNHNY, CDR2 SVGAGI (reference sequence). V was clipped by 6 bases and J by 7 bases, with 12 bases between them. The length of the CDR3 is 12 residues. CDR3 nucleotide sequence: TGTGCCAGCAGACAGGCTTTGGGTGGCTACACCTTC. Protein product: CASRQALGGYTF.

The V and J genes are TRBV7-2 and TRBJ1-2, with 8 bases lining up with TRBD1. The junction had 11 bases not matched to a gene; V was cut back by 2 bases and J by 6 bases. The CDR3 covers 16 residues. Germline loops: CDR1 SGHTA, CDR2 FQGNSA. The CDR3 DNA is TGTGCCAGCAGCTTATCTGCGGACAGGGTAAATAATGGCTACACCTTC. Protein: CASSLSADRVNNGYTF.

This clone turned up a few times. The V and J genes are TRBV19 and TRBJ2-7, with 11 bases lining up with TRBD1. Per germline, CDR1 LNHDA and CDR2 SQIVND (reference sequence). The junction had 9 bases not matched to a gene; V was cut back by 7 bases and J by 4 bases. This CDR3 comprises 15 residues. In DNA, the CDR3 is TGTGCCAGTACAACGATGGGGACAGGGGGTTACGAGCAGTACTTC. Translation: CASTTMGTGGYEQYF.

The V and J genes are TRBV11-1 and TRBJ1-1, with 8 bases identical to TRBD1. The CDR3 runs to 14 residues. Germline V gene lookup returns CDR1 SGHAT and CDR2 FQDESV (reference sequence). V gave up 5 bases and J gave up 2 bases; unmatched junction bases: 4. The CDR3 DNA follows: TGTGCCAGCAGCCCGGACAGGGCTAACACTGAAGCTTTCTTT. This encodes CASSPDRANTEAFF.

This clone occurred a few times. The V call is TRBV5-4, the J call TRBJ2-3, with 9 nucleotides matching TRBD2. CDR3 length: 16 amino acids. The V gene end was trimmed by 0 bases and the J gene end by 7 bases; junction bases not matched to a gene: 9. In germline, CDR1 is SGHNT, CDR2 YYREEE (reference sequence). CDR3 nucleotide sequence: TGTGCCAGCAGCTTGGTCCCAGCGGGGGGCCCATATACGCAGTATTTT. Translating gives CASSLVPAGGPYTQYF. The full variable domain, rest sourced from reference TRBV5-4 and TRBJ2-3, is ETGVTQSPTHLIKTRGQQVTLRCSSQSGHNTVSWYQQALGQGPQFIFQYYREEENGRGNFPPRFSGLQFPNYSSELNVNALELDDSALYLCASSLVPAGGPYTQYFGPGTRLTVL.

This clone was counted between two and nine times. The rearrangement uses TRBV7-2 and TRBJ2-7; TRBD2 matches 7 bases. The CDR3 has 16 amino acids. Germline CDR1 SGHTA, CDR2 FQGNSA. V shed 6 bases, J shed 6 bases, and the junction held 17 bases outside the gene matches. The CDR3 is CASRPRWGGGFSEQYF. The CDR3 DNA reads as TGTGCCAGCAGACCCCGGTGGGGGGGTGGGTTTTCCGAGCAGTACTTC. The full variable domain, its missing parts supplied by reference TRBV7-2 and TRBJ2-7, is GAGVSQSPSNKVTEKGKDVELRCDPISGHTALYWYRQSLGQGLEFLIYFQGNSAPDKSGLPSDRFSAERTGGSVSTLTIQRTQQEDSAVYLCASRPRWGGGFSEQYFGPGTRLTVT.

The J gene is TRBJ1-1, the V gene TRBV6-6; 7 nucleotides match TRBD1. V dropped 6 bases and J dropped 3; count of bases not matched to a gene: 10. The CDR3 is 15 residues long. From germline, CDR1 is MNHNY and CDR2 SVGAGI (reference sequence). The chain's CDR3 is CASSPSTGIDTEAFF. The CDR3 DNA is TGTGCCAGCAGCCCCTCGACAGGGATCGACACTGAAGCTTTCTTT.

The chain uses TRBV5-4 and TRBJ2-7; 7 positions match TRBD1. V lost 4 bases, J lost 5 bases, and 6 bases stayed unmatched. The CDR3 sequence is 13 residues long. Germline values: CDR1 SGHNT, CDR2 YYREEE (reference sequence). CDR3 sequence: CASSPDRRNEQYF. In nucleotides, the CDR3 is TGTGCCAGCAGCCCGGACAGGCGGAACGAGCAGTACTTC.